A selection of T cell receptor beta chains follows, all from one sample in a study of blood T cell repertoires in COVID-19. Measured with immunoSEQ multiplex PCR; TCRdb has only the in-frame clones, and not every one. The sample has 80,000 to 100,000 clones; 90% are singletons. Sequencing was carried out using peripheral blood. The receptor set was obtained from a man aged 55 to 70 with acute or convalescent COVID-19. Both conserved end residues are trimmed from each CDR3. Some rows have no size entry. The others give once, few or many, or a class for an expanded clone.

ASSPPGQGRNTGELF	.	TRBV7-8	TRBJ2-2
ASSIKPGQGAIKDGYT	.	TRBV5-1	TRBJ1-2
ATSREYGGGDGYT	.	TRBV15	TRBJ1-2
ASSQDAGDRVRGMNTEAF	once	TRBV4-1	TRBJ1-1
ASSFSGGTTEAF	.	TRBV6-2/TRBV6-3	TRBJ1-1
ASSFLIGESNEQF	few	TRBV7-6	TRBJ2-1
ASSQEGQGNYGYT	.	TRBV4-2	TRBJ1-2
ASSEQGALNEQF	once	TRBV6-1	TRBJ2-1
ASGLVYFGGTGASYNSPLH	.	TRBV12-5	TRBJ1-6
ASSLGNEEKLF	.	TRBV5-4	TRBJ1-4
ASSPTDRGPHEQF	.	TRBV6-5	TRBJ2-1
ASSDRSGANVLT	few	TRBV2	TRBJ2-6
ASSRTGGNSPLH	.	TRBV3-1/TRBV3-2	TRBJ1-6
AIRLGTSGGVREQF	.	TRBV10-3	TRBJ2-1
ASSPQGQRTNEKLF	.	TRBV7-9	TRBJ1-4
ASSVQGREETQY	once	TRBV5-1	TRBJ2-5
ASSPRTTTHTQY	once	TRBV3-1/TRBV3-2	TRBJ2-3
ASSSQGNTEAF	.	TRBV5-1	TRBJ1-1
ASSEDRGNTEAF	.	TRBV2	TRBJ1-1
ASINPGGEQY	.	TRBV2	TRBJ2-7
ASSWTGLYGYT	once	TRBV5-1	TRBJ1-2
ASNQRTSSYNEQF	.	TRBV11-2	TRBJ2-1
ASSPGGRNEKLF	.	TRBV4-2	TRBJ1-4
ASRQGLANYGYT	.	TRBV27	TRBJ1-2
ASSLVSGPNTEAF	.	TRBV5-1	TRBJ1-1
ASSPGTGRATNEKLF	.	TRBV27	TRBJ1-4
ASGRTGDSNQPQH	.	TRBV27	TRBJ1-5
ASSLGGTGNQPQH	.	TRBV28	TRBJ1-5
ASRAGQSNTEAF	.	TRBV2	TRBJ1-1